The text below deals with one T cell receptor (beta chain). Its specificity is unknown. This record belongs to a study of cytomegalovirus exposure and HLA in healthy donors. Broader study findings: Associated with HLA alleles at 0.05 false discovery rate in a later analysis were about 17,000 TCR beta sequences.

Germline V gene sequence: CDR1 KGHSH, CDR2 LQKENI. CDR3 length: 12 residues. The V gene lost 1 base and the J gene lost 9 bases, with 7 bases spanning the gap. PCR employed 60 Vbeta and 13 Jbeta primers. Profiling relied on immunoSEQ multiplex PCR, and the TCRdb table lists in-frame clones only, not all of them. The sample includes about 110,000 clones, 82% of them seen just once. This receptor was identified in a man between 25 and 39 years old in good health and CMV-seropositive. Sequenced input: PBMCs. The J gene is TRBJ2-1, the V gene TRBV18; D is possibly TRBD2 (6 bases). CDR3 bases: TGTGCCAGCTCACCACTCGGGGGTGAGCAGTTCTTC. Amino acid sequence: CASSPLGGEQFF.